These T cell receptor beta chains were read from a single sample in a study of control samples from healthy donors and cancer patients. Some clones are missing from TCRdb's copy, which holds only in-frame ones; the method was immunoSEQ multiplex PCR. The sample consists of some 87,000 clones, around 92% of them appearing once. Source material: blood. These receptor sequences come from a man aged 25 to 40 in good health. CDR3s include the opening cysteine and the closing phenylalanine or tryptophan. A D gene is named only where the DNA matches it firmly. Rows give clone size only sometimes, using once, few, many, or a class for an expanded clone.

clone_size | j_call | v_call | d_call | cdr3_nt | cdr3_aa
NA | TRBJ2-5 | TRBV6-5 | TRBD2 | TGTGCCAGCAGTTACTCGGGAAAGTGGGGGGGACAGTACTTC | CASSYSGKWGGQYF
NA | TRBJ2-2 | TRBV7-9 | NA | TGTGCCAGCAGCCCCGGGGCGGGCAACACCGGGGAGCTGTTTTTT | CASSPGAGNTGELFF
NA | TRBJ2-3 | TRBV5-4 | NA | TGTGCCAGCAGCTTGAGTACACTAGCCGGACGGGCAGATACGCAGTATTTT | CASSLSTLAGRADTQYF
NA | TRBJ1-6 | TRBV4-2 | TRBD1 | TGTGCCAGCAGCCAAGTTACCAGGGGGCGTTTACTGAGTAATTCACCCCTCCACTTT | CASSQVTRGRLLSNSPLHF
NA | TRBJ2-2 | TRBV5-5 | NA | TGTGCCAGCAGCGGCCAACTTAACACCGGGGAGCTGTTTTTT | CASSGQLNTGELFF
NA | TRBJ2-1 | TRBV29-1 | TRBD1 | TGCAGCGTTGGGTGGGACAGGATCTTGGGAAATGAGCAGTTCTTC | CSVGWDRILGNEQFF
NA | TRBJ2-7 | TRBV7-9 | TRBD2 | TGTGCCAGCAGCACGGGGACTAGCGTTTACGAGCAGTACTTC | CASSTGTSVYEQYF
NA | TRBJ1-1 | TRBV6-5 | NA | TGTGCCAGCAGAGGGTACAGGGCTCAAAACACTGAAGCTTTCTTT | CASRGYRAQNTEAFF
NA | TRBJ2-6 | TRBV14 | TRBD1 | TGTGCCAGCAGCGCATTCCCGGGACAGGGCTCTGGGGCCAACGTCCTGACTTTC | CASSAFPGQGSGANVLTF
NA | TRBJ1-1 | TRBV5-1 | TRBD1 | TGCGCCAGCAGCTGGGGGACAGTCAGGAACACTGAAGCTTTCTTT | CASSWGTVRNTEAFF
NA | TRBJ2-1 | TRBV6-5 | TRBD2 | TGTGCCAGCAGTTACTCCAGCGGGAGGGCCCTCAATGAGCAGTTCTTC | CASSYSSGRALNEQFF
NA | TRBJ2-7 | TRBV21-1 | NA | TGTGCCAGCGAACCGGGACAGGGTCCCTACGAGCAGTACTTC | CASEPGQGPYEQYF
once | TRBJ2-7 | TRBV5-8 | NA | TGTGCCAGCAGCTATGTAATCCCCCAACAGGTCTACGAGCAGTACTTC | CASSYVIPQQVYEQYF
NA | TRBJ1-3 | TRBV30 | NA | TGTGCCTGGAAGCAGGGCACCTCTAATGGAAACACCATATATTTT | CAWKQGTSNGNTIYF
NA | TRBJ2-5 | TRBV24-1 | NA | TGTGCCACCAGTGATACCCAGGGATGGGAGAAAGAGACCCAGTACTTC | CATSDTQGWEKETQYF
NA | TRBJ2-3 | TRBV21-1 | NA | TGTGCCAGCAGCAAAGTCCTAGCGGGGGGTTATACAGATACGCAGTATTTT | CASSKVLAGGYTDTQYF
NA | TRBJ1-1 | TRBV27 | NA | TGTGCCAGCTCCCCCGGGACTGACTACACTGAAGCTTTCTTT | CASSPGTDYTEAFF
NA | TRBJ2-7 | TRBV6-6 | TRBD1 | TGTGCCAGCACCCCGAGACAGGGGAGCTCCTACGAGCAGTACTTC | CASTPRQGSSYEQYF
NA | TRBJ2-5 | TRBV7-9 | TRBD2 | TGTGCCAGCAGCAAACCGACTAGCGGGAGCACAGAGACCCAGTACTTC | CASSKPTSGSTETQYF
NA | TRBJ1-1 | TRBV5-4 | NA | TGTGCCAGCCGAGTATTGACAGGTATGAACACTGAAGCTTTCTTT | CASRVLTGMNTEAFF
NA | TRBJ1-2 | TRBV25-1 | NA | TGTGCCAGCAGTGAGGGGCATTTTGGCGGCTACACCTTC | CASSEGHFGGYTF
NA | TRBJ1-3 | TRBV6-5 | NA | TGTGCCAGCAGTTACGGCAGGGCTGGAAACACCATATATTTT | CASSYGRAGNTIYF
NA | TRBJ2-1 | TRBV5-3 | NA | TGTGCCAGAAGCTTTCGGGCCCGCCATGAGCAGTTCTTC | CARSFRARHEQFF
NA | TRBJ2-7 | TRBV27 | TRBD1 | TGTGCCAGCAGTTCCTCGACAGGGGCCCACGAGCAGTACTTC | CASSSSTGAHEQYF
once | TRBJ1-2 | TRBV24-1 | NA | TGTGCCACCAGTGATCCACAGGGTGGGCGCTATGGCTACACCTTC | CATSDPQGGRYGYTF
NA | TRBJ2-1 | TRBV5-1 | NA | TGCGCCAGCAGCTTTACCTACAATGAGCAGTTCTTC | CASSFTYNEQFF
NA | TRBJ2-7 | TRBV7-8 | TRBD2 | TGTGCCAGCAGCTTAGGGGTAACTAGCGGGAGGGCCTGGGAGCAGTACTTC | CASSLGVTSGRAWEQYF
NA | TRBJ1-3 | TRBV7-9 | TRBD1 | TGTGCCAGCAGCTTCACAGGGGGGAAGAGGTTCGACACCATATATTTT | CASSFTGGKRFDTIYF
NA | TRBJ1-3 | TRBV10-3 | NA | TGTGCCATCAGTCCCCAACGGACGTCGGCCCGCTCTGGAAACACCATATATTTT | CAISPQRTSARSGNTIYF